This section outlines one T cell receptor beta chain sequence together with its context. In the original processing: Quantification of nucleated cells was approximated via reference gene primer amplification. Assay used: immunoSEQ multiplex PCR; TCRdb lists only in-frame clones, some missing. V, J and clone size are those of that table, while D and trimming were read from the DNA. The sample lists 400,000 to 450,000 clones, 86% occurring once. This sample stems from a study of blood T cell repertoires in COVID-19. Study as a whole: The United States, Italy and Spain provided the acute and convalescent COVID-19 samples. T cells, B-cell-depleted T cells, or PBMCs supplied cDNA or gDNA.

The V gene lost 1 base and the J gene lost 4 bases, with 10 bases spanning the gap. Germline V CDR1 and CDR2: MNHNS, SASEGT. The CDR3 spans 15 residues. Sequenced: peripheral blood. The sequence was obtained from a woman under 40 with active or convalescent COVID-19. The chain recombines TRBV6-1 with TRBJ1-4, with D uncertain. The CDR3 loop reads CASSEGGQLNEKLFF. DNA of the CDR3: TGTGCCAGCAGTGAAGGTGGGCAGCTTAATGAAAAACTGTTTTTT.